This T cell receptor beta chain was sequenced for a study of shared clonotypes between healthy human individuals. Study outcomes and limitations: Naive subsets typically showed greater estimated richness than memory subsets. What rarefaction showed was incomplete sorted-subset sequencing despite large depth.

Assay execution took place at the deep level. Some clones are missing from TCRdb's copy, which holds only in-frame ones; the method was immunoSEQ multiplex PCR. Among about 2.4 million clones listed, more than 85% were seen once. The V and J ends lost 2 bases and 4 bases respectively, with 13 bases between them. Germline CDR1 reads LNHDA; CDR2 reads SQIVND (reference sequence). CDR3 length: 15 residues. As concerns this clone: Its target is not known.

The chain employs TRBV19 and TRBJ2-3, with D possibly TRBD1 on 6 matching bases. The sequence was collected from a man between 18 and 29 years old in good health. Some clones in this sample may be carry-over from other donors' samples. Specimen: naive CD4+ T cells from PBMCs. As for subset: CD45RA+ positively selected. The DNA for the CDR3 is TGTGCCAGTAGTATACGGCGGACAGCGTCAGATACGCAGTATTTT. It translates to CASSIRRTASDTQYF.